This is a list of T cell receptor beta chains from one sample in a study of shared clonotypes between healthy human individuals. The assay was immunoSEQ multiplex PCR, and TCRdb's table has in-frame clones only and misses some. This sample has 850,000 to 1,100,000 clones, with roughly 80% found just once. The sequenced sample consisted of memory CD4+ T cells from PBMCs. The source is a man aged 18 to 35 in good health. Some clones in this sample may be carry-over from other donors' samples. The CDR3 runs from the conserved cysteine through the conserved F or W. A D gene is named only where the DNA matches it firmly. Clone size, where shown, is once, few, many, or a class for clones that have expanded.

D | size | length | J | V | CDR3 | DNA
TRBD2 | . | 16 | TRBJ2-2 | TRBV5-6 | CASSWASGSNTGELFF | TGTGCCAGCAGCTGGGCTAGCGGTTCGAACACCGGGGAGCTGTTTTTT
TRBD2 | . | 17 | TRBJ2-3 | TRBV7-3 | CASSPQASGRAPDTQYF | TGTGCCAGCAGCCCGCAGGCTAGCGGGAGGGCTCCAGATACGCAGTATTTT
TRBD1 | . | 20 | TRBJ2-2 | TRBV9 | CASSVVGTGSFRPNTGELFF | TGTGCCAGCAGCGTAGTGGGGACAGGGTCTTTCCGCCCGAACACCGGGGAGCTGTTTTTT
. | . | 13 | TRBJ2-7 | TRBV19 | CASRRGQSYEQYF | TGTGCCAGTAGACGCGGACAGTCCTACGAGCAGTACTTC
TRBD2 | . | 15 | TRBJ2-1 | TRBV5-6 | CASSLFQRESNEQFF | TGTGCCAGCAGCTTATTCCAGCGGGAGTCAAATGAGCAGTTCTTC
TRBD2 | . | 14 | TRBJ2-7 | TRBV27 | CASKTSGLSYEQYF | TGTGCCAGTAAGACTAGCGGACTTTCCTACGAGCAGTACTTC
. | once | 12 | TRBJ2-5 | TRBV28 | CASTDRRQTQYF | TGTGCCAGCACTGACCGGCGGCAGACCCAGTACTTC
. | . | 14 | TRBJ2-7 | TRBV5-1 | CASSLDYPPYEQYF | TGCGCCAGCAGCCTGGACTACCCTCCCTACGAGCAGTACTTC
. | . | 14 | TRBJ2-7 | TRBV28 | CASSLGTLPYEQYF | TGTGCCAGCAGTTTGGGGACGCTTCCCTACGAGCAGTACTTC
TRBD1 | few | 16 | TRBJ2-5 | TRBV18 | CASSPPSQGAMETQYF | TGTGCCAGCTCACCACCATCACAGGGGGCTATGGAGACCCAGTACTTC
. | few | 18 | TRBJ1-1 | TRBV4-1 | CASSQGPAREARGTEAFF | TGCGCCAGCAGCCAAGGGCCGGCCAGGGAGGCCCGGGGCACTGAAGCTTTCTTT
TRBD1 | . | 15 | TRBJ2-5 | TRBV30 | CAWSVVQGARETQYF | TGTGCCTGGAGTGTAGTCCAGGGGGCGCGGGAGACCCAGTACTTC
TRBD2 | . | 18 | TRBJ2-1 | TRBV27 | CASSLSRLAGGFINEQFF | TGTGCCAGCAGTTTATCGAGGTTAGCGGGAGGCTTCATCAATGAGCAGTTCTTC
. | . | 13 | TRBJ2-3 | TRBV4-2 | CASSREQADTQYF | TGTGCCAGCAGCCGGGAGCAGGCGGATACGCAGTATTTT
. | few | 14 | TRBJ1-2 | TRBV4-2 | CASSQAAGGYGYTF | TGTGCCAGCAGCCAAGCGGCAGGAGGGTATGGCTACACCTTC
. | . | 14 | TRBJ2-6 | TRBV5-1 | CASTGSSGANVLTF | TGCGCCAGCACAGGAAGCTCTGGGGCCAACGTCCTGACTTTC
. | few | 13 | TRBJ1-2 | TRBV27 | CASSHPGTLGYTF | TGTGCCAGCAGCCACCCCGGGACGCTTGGCTACACCTTC
TRBD1 | . | 16 | TRBJ2-3 | TRBV5-1 | CASSLEGQPSTDTQYF | TGCGCCAGCAGCTTGGAGGGACAGCCTAGCACAGATACGCAGTATTTT
. | . | 13 | TRBJ2-7 | TRBV29-1 | CSALGSPSYEQYF | TGCAGCGCCCTTGGCTCGCCCTCCTACGAGCAGTACTTC
. | . | 13 | TRBJ1-2 | TRBV5-1 | CASSLEGTGGYTF | TGCGCCAGCAGCTTGGAGGGAACGGGCGGCTACACCTTC
. | . | 15 | TRBJ1-3 | TRBV11-3 | CASSYSGGLRNTIYF | TGTGCCAGCAGCTACTCGGGGGGACTTAGGAACACCATATATTTT
. | . | 13 | TRBJ1-4 | TRBV10-3 | CAISESINEKLFF | TGTGCCATCAGTGAGTCGATTAATGAAAAACTGTTTTTT
. | few | 12 | TRBJ2-7 | TRBV18 | CASSPGHYEQYF | TGTGCCAGCTCACCAGGACACTACGAGCAGTACTTC
. | . | 12 | TRBJ1-2 | TRBV9 | CASSGDQRGYTF | TGTGCCAGCAGCGGAGACCAGAGAGGCTACACCTTC